A single TCR beta chain is shown here with its context. Its specific antigen is unknown. Base-call qualities are not available, and no considerably larger clone is one nucleotide away. Participants in the prospective study were enrolled through a virtual design, were aged roughly 18 to 100 years, and lived in fewer than 30 United States geographic areas. In the prospective study, participants were assigned to cohorts based on the clinical history participants reported in a screening survey and a study questionnaire. Recovered participants in ImmuneRACE Cohort 3 were defined as having two consecutive negative NP/OP PCR tests, clearance from a healthcare professional, or resolution of symptoms. Mobile phlebotomists in the prospective study collected whole blood, serum and a nasopharyngeal or oropharyngeal swab from every participant. Additional blood draws and questionnaires over an approximately two-month period could optionally be provided by prospective study participants. Prospective study blood samples were shipped either frozen or at room temperature before DNA extraction.

V is pared back by 1 base and J by 4 bases, with 11 bases lying between the germline termini. The CDR3 measures 15 amino acids from cysteine to phenylalanine. Only the CDR3 DNA stays, 45 bases, in frame from base 1. The germline V gene sets CDR1 to MDHEN and CDR2 to SYDVKM. The immunoSEQ Assay, a bias-controlled multiplex PCR, was used to amplify TCRbeta CDR3 regions from genomic DNA. The paper's processing steps were these. The number of nucleated cells in each sample was estimated by amplification of reference gene primers within the assay. Sequence reads were collapsed and filtered to measure the absolute abundance of every unique TCRbeta CDR3 rearrangement. For each sample, productive Simpson clonality was calculated as the square root of Simpson's diversity index over productive rearrangements. The source is immuneACCESS, and TCRdb retained only in-frame sequences with V and J called. Part of the clones is not carried over; for the studies checked, unresolved V genes explain less than half of this, and the remainder is unexplained. V and J calls and clone size are copied from that table; D and trimming were computed from the DNA. In all, the sample holds around 310,000 clones, and approximately 89% of those were seen once. Of the sample, about 5% falls within the top ten clones.

The data derive from a study of blood T cell repertoires in COVID-19 (dated by TCRdb to between 2020 and 2021). The study in broad terms: Collaborator samples came from the United States, Italy and Spain and covered acute and convalescent phases of COVID-19. The material from the prospective study consisted of cDNA or gDNA derived from T cells, B-cell-depleted T cells, or PBMCs. The dataset comprised deeply sampled blood TCRbeta repertoires from subjects exposed to, actively infected with, or recovered from COVID-19. Samples came from the ongoing ImmuneRACE study (first 160 participants) plus 1,254 subjects from 6 global collaborators. The repertoires were released in a freely available public database intended as a resource for research on the immune response to SARS-CoV-2. A de-identified subject ID, COVID-19 status, age in years and sex were almost always included in the sample metadata. Where HLA class I and class II types were available, the types were taken from metadata supplied by the sample provider, not from assay-based typing.

Study-wide conclusions, independent of this receptor: Clinical and demographic metadata were provided uncurated, with the amount varying by source and participant.

Sequencing was done on a sample of PBMCs or T cells enriched from blood (not recorded which). The receptor comes from a young man who had recovered from COVID-19. The rearrangement joined TRBV28 to TRBJ2-1; TRBD2 is possibly the D segment (5 matching bases). CDR3 sequence: CASSLFTGKYNEQFF. The DNA reads TGTGCCAGCAGTTTATTTACCGGGAAGTACAATGAGCAGTTCTTC. Joined to the reference TRBV28 and TRBJ2-1 proteins, this CDR3 gives the full variable domain: DVKVTQSSRYLVKRTGEKVFLECVQDMDHENMFWYRQDPGLGLRLIYFSYDVKMKEKGDIPEGYSVSREKKERFSLILESASTNQTSMYLCASSLFTGKYNEQFFGPGTRLTVL.